The clone carrying this T cell receptor beta chain occurred a few times. TCRdb independently ran MiXCR on the 5' RACE reads; one entry per CDR3 protein. The table records 50,000 or so distinct CDR3 sequences, less than 9% of them present only once. Germline V gene sequence: CDR1 DFQATT, CDR2 SNEGSKA (reference sequence). Trimming left V 5 bases short and J 5 bases short, with 15 bases between. This CDR3 is built from 14 residues. Noted time point: sample taken at primary tumor resection. No cells were sorted before sequencing. The whole RNA sequenced was extracted from tumor, nontumor lung or frozen PBMC. The record originates from a study of spatial heterogeneity in lung cancer. Study context: For the average unique TCR and UMI combination, more than 8.5 occurrences appeared in raw reads.

The sequence came from a female donor with early-stage non-small cell lung cancer. The sequencing here drew on PBMCs, taken at surgery. The rearrangement links TRBV20-1 to TRBJ2-2; D tentatively fits TRBD1 or TRBD2 (5 bases each). The CDR3: CSAPTGGGTGELFF. CDR3 DNA: TGCAGTGCTCCCACTGGGGGTGGGACCGGGGAGCTGTTTTTT.